One TCR beta chain is described in this entry. Its antigen is unknown. This record comes from a study of CD8+ T cells in alopecia areata. Study context: Administration of oral tofacitinib to treated patients was at 5 to 10 mg twice daily.

Researchers took lesional scalp punch biopsies and peripheral blood from people who were alopecia areata patients. This CDR3 region has 14 residues. Trimming removed 3 bases from V and 7 bases from J, with 16 bases in between. The germline V gene has CDR1 SQVTM and CDR2 ANQGSEA. RNA, once extracted, was reverse transcribed into cDNA for use as the sequencing template. The data were produced by immunoSEQ multiplex PCR, yet TCRdb's version contains in-frame clones alone and is incomplete. The table shows 250,000 or so clones, with roughly two thirds occurring only once. Whole-study results and caveats: Higher clonality than in normal scalp was seen in lesional scalp, especially alopecia totalis/universalis.

The receptor was derived from a human donor with alopecia areata. Sequenced here: CD4+ T cells sorted from blood, sampled at week 0. The rearrangement joins TRBV29-1 to TRBJ2-1, with TRBD1 as a possible D gene (5 bases). The CDR3 DNA is TGCAGCGTTGATCTGGCAGGGATAACGAATGAGCAGTTCTTC. This gives the protein CSVDLAGITNEQFF.